This T cell receptor (beta chain) came from a study of blood T cell repertoires in COVID-19. TCRdb keeps only in-frame clones here, not all; method: immunoSEQ multiplex PCR. There are 65,000 to 75,000 clones in the sample; 91% occur only once, and about an eighth lies in the top ten. This TCR was sampled from a human donor with active COVID-19. The donor label of this sample is uncertain. The source material was peripheral blood.

The CDR3 reads CASSRGTVRGELFF. The CDR3 DNA follows: TGTGCCAGCAGCCGGGGGACAGTGAGGGGGGAGCTGTTTTTT. The chain recombines TRBV3-1 (or the pseudogene TRBV3-2) with TRBJ2-2; TRBD1 agrees at 7 bases. The CDR3 totals 14 residues. V was clipped by 4 bases and J by 8 bases; unmatched bases: 7. The germline CDR1 and CDR2 sequences are LGHDT and YNNKEL (reference sequence).